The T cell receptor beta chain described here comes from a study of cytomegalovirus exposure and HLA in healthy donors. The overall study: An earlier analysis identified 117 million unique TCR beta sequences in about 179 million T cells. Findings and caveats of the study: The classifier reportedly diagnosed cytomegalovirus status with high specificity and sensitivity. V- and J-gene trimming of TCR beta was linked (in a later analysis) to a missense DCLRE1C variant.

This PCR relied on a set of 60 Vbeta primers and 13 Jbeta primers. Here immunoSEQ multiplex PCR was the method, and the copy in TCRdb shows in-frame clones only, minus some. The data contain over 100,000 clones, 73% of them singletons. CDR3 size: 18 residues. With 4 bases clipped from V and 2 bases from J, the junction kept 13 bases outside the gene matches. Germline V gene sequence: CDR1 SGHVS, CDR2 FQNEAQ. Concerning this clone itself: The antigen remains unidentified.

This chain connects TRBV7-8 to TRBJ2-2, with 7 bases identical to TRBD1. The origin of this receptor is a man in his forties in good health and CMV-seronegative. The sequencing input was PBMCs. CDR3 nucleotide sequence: TGTGCCAGCAGCTATAGGGTGGACAGGCGGGTAAACACCGGGGAGCTGTTTTTT. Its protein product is CASSYRVDRRVNTGELFF.